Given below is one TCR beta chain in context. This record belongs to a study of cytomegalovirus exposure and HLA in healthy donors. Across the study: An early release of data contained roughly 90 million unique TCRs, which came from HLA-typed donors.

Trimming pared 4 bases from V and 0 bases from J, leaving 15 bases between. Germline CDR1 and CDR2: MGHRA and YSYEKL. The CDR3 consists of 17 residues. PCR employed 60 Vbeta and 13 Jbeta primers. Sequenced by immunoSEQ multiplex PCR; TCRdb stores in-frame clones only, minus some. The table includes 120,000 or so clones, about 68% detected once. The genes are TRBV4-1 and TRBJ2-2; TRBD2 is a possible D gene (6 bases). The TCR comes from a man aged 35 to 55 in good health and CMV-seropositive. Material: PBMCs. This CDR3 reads CASSLHPGTPNTGELFF. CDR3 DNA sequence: TGCGCCAGCAGCCTCCACCCCGGGACTCCGAACACCGGGGAGCTGTTTTTT.